This is a list of T cell receptor beta chains from one sample in a study of regulatory T cells in long-lasting Graves disease. One entry per CDR3 protein results from TCRdb running MiXCR on the multiplex PCR reads. The sample consists of some 450,000 distinct CDR3 sequences, about 20% of them appearing once. Material: peripheral blood mononuclear cells (PBMCs), obtained when the disease was refractory, from a patient treated with antithyroid drugs. These receptors were obtained from a female donor with Graves disease. Both conserved end residues are part of each CDR3.

CDR3 length	V gene	J gene	CDR3 protein
15	TRBV6-1	TRBJ2-1	CASSPTGGSYNEQFF
14	TRBV5-6	TRBJ2-1	CASSKDPGGNEQFF
12	TRBV10-3	TRBJ2-2	CAIKENTGELFF
15	TRBV12-3/TRBV12-4	TRBJ1-5	CASSPNTGMSQPQHF
14	TRBV10-3	TRBJ2-7	CAISESTGVYEQYF
14	TRBV30	TRBJ2-4	CAWSGVKGWDIQYF
15	TRBV7-2	TRBJ2-5	CASSLGAGRQETQYF
16	TRBV6-5	TRBJ1-4	CASSYSIINPLEKLFF
13	TRBV2	TRBJ1-1	CASRVQGNTEAFF
17	TRBV5-1	TRBJ2-2	CASSSGLAGGNTGELFF
14	TRBV6-2/TRBV6-3	TRBJ1-3	CASSGSYSGNTVYF
14	TRBV7-9	TRBJ2-7	CASSTWGRENEQYF
16	TRBV29-1	TRBJ1-1	CSVVPQGPTMNTEAFF
16	TRBV2	TRBJ2-7	CASSEDPGSPSYEQYF
14	TRBV6-5	TRBJ1-4	CASSSTGGEGKLFF
13	TRBV27	TRBJ2-7	CASSPGIPSEQYF
18	TRBV2	TRBJ2-7	CASSEAGGVAGFPYEQYF
13	TRBV7-7	TRBJ1-3	CASSLGEGNTIYF
19	TRBV5-1	TRBJ1-4	CASSLASGTVSQFNEKLFF
11	TRBV29-1	TRBJ2-5	CSVDWGKTQYF
14	TRBV12-3/TRBV12-4	TRBJ2-1	CASSIGQGNNEQFF
16	TRBV12-3/TRBV12-4	TRBJ2-3	CASSPPLGLGTDTQYF
14	TRBV18	TRBJ2-7	CASSPSQEVYERYF
13	TRBV11-3	TRBJ2-1	CASSLDFSGEQFF
15	TRBV7-2	TRBJ1-1	CASSPRTVMNTEAFF
14	TRBV5-5	TRBJ2-7	CASSFGGGGGEQYF
13	TRBV7-2	TRBJ2-1	CASIPVRENEQFF
12	TRBV20-1	TRBJ1-2	CSAPQGSYGYTF
15	TRBV2	TRBJ2-2	CASSDSGRGTGELFF
15	TRBV5-1	TRBJ2-7	CASSLETGGSYEQYF
14	TRBV28	TRBJ1-3	CASSPKSTGNTIYF
15	TRBV14	TRBJ2-7	CASSPDRFNSYEQYF
14	TRBV6-2/TRBV6-3	TRBJ2-7	CASSYSGLSGEQYF